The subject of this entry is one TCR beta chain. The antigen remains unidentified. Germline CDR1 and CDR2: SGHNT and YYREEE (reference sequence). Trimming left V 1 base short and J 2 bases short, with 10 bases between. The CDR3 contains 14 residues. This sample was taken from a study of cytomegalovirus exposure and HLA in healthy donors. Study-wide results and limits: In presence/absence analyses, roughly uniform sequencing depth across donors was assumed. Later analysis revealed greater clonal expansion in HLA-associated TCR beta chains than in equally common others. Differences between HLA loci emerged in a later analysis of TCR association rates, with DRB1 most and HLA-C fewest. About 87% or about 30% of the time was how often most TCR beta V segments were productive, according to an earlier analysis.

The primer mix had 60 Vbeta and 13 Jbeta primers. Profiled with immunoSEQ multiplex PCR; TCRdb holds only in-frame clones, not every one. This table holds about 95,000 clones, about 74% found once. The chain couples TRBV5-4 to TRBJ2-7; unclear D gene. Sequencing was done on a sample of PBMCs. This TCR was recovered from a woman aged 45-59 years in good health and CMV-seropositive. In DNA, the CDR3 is TGTGCCAGCAGCTTGACAGTTAGTCCCTACGAGCAGTACTTC. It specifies CASSLTVSPYEQYF.